The T cell receptor (beta chain) under discussion was sequenced for a study of CD8 T cells in ankylosing spondylitis. Study-wide results and limits: Characteristic of ankylosing spondylitis blood, it appeared, was a TCR beta motif comprising about eight highly homologous variants.

TCRdb independently ran MiXCR on the 5' RACE reads; one entry per CDR3 protein. The sample contains 750,000 to 850,000 distinct CDR3 sequences, about 12% of which appear only once. The CDR3 runs 13 residues. From germline, CDR1 is DFQATT and CDR2 SNEGSKA (reference sequence). Trimming removed 5 bases from V and 0 bases from J, with 8 bases in between. This clonotype was seen a few times. The target antigen is unknown. The sequence was obtained from a male donor with ankylosing spondylitis. The sample consisted of blood, either unsorted or a sorted T cell fraction (not recorded which). J is TRBJ1-5 and V is TRBV20-1; D remains unclear. The CDR3 is CSAGAYSNQPQHF. CDR3 bases: TGCAGTGCTGGAGCATATAGCAATCAGCCCCAGCATTTT.